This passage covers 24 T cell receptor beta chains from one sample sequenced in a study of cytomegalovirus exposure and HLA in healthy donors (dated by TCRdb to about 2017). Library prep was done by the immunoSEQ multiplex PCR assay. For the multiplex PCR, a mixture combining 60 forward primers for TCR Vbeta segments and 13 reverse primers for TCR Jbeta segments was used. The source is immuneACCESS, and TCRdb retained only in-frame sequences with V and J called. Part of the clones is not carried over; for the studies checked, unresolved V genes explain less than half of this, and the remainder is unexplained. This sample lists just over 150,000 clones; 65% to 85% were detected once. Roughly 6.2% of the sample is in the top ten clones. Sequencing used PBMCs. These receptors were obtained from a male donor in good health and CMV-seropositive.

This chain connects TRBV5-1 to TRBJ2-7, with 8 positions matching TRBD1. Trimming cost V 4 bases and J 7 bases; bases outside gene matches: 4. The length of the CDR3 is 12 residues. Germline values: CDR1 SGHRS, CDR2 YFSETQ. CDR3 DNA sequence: TGCGCCAGCAGCCTGGACAGGGAAGAGCAGTACTTC. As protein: CASSLDREEQYF.

The DNA for the CDR3 is TGTGCCAGCAGCCGCGCCGGGTTCACCGGCACAGATACGCAGTATTTT. Protein: CASSRAGFTGTDTQYF. The V and J genes are TRBV7-8 and TRBJ2-3; D not resolved. Trimming stripped 5 bases from V and 1 base from J, with 16 bases between. CDR3 length equals 16 residues. CDR1 is SGHVS and CDR2 is FQNEAQ in the germline V gene.

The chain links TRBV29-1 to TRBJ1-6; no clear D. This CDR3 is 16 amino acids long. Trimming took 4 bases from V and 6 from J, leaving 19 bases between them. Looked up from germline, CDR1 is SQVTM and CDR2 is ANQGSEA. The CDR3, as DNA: TGCAGCGTTGGCTGGTCACGGGATGGGATTAATTCACCCCTCCACTTT. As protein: CSVGWSRDGINSPLHF.

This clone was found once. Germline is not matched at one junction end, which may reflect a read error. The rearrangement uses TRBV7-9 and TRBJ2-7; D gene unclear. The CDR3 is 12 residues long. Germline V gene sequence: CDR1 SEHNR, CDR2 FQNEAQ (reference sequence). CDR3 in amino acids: CSSSAAAYEQYF. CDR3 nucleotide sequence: TGTTCCAGCAGCGCGGCGGCCTACGAGCAGTACTTC.

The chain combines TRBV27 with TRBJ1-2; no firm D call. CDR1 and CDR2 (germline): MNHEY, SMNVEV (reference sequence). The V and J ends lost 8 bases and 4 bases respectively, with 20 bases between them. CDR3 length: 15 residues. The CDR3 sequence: CASGVGHMGVYGYTF. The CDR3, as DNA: TGTGCCAGCGGAGTGGGCCATATGGGAGTCTATGGCTACACCTTC.

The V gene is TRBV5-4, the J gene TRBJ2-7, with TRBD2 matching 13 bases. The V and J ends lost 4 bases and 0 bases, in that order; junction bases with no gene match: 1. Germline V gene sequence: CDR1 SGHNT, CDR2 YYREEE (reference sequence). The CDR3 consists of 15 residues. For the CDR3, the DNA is TGTGCCAGCAGCCGGACTAGCGGGAGCTCCTACGAGCAGTACTTC. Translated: CASSRTSGSSYEQYF.

In DNA form, the CDR3 reads TGCAGCGCCCTCACTAGCGGGGAAACCCACTGGGAGAATGAGCAGTTCTTC. Protein product: CSALTSGETHWENEQFF. The V call is TRBV29-1, the J call TRBJ2-1, with 10 positions matching TRBD2. Germline lookup yields CDR1 SQVTM and CDR2 ANQGSEA. This CDR3 comprises 17 residues. V trimming: 7 bases; J trimming: 7 bases; junction bases outside the gene matches: 19.

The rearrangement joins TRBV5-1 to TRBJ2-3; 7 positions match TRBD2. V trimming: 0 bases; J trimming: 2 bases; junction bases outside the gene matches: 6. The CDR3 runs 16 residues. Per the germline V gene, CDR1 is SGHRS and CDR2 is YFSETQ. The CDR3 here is CASSLAPGLNTDTQYF. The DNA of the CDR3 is TGCGCCAGCAGCTTGGCCCCGGGACTAAACACAGATACGCAGTATTTT.

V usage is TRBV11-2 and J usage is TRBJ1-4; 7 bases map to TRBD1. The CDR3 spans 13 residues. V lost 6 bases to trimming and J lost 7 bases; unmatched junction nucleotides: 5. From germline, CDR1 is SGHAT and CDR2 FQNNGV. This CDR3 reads CASSPGQIEKLFF. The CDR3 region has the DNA TGTGCCAGCAGTCCGGGACAGATTGAAAAACTGTTTTTT.

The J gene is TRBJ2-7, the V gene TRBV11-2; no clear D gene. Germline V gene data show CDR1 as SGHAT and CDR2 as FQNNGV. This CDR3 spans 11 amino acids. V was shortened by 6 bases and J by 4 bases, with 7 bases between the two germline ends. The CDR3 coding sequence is TGTGCCAGCAGTCCCTCTTACGAGCAGTACTTC. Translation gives CASSPSYEQYF.

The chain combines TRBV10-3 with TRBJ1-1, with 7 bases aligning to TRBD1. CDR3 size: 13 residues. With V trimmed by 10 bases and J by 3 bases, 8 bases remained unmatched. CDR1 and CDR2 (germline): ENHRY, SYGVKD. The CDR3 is CATSTGTDTEAFF. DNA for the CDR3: TGTGCCACTTCGACAGGGACGGACACTGAAGCTTTCTTT.

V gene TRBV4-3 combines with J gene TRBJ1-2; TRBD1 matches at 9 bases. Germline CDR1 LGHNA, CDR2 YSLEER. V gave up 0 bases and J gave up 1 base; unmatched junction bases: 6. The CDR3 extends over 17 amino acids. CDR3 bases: TGCGCCAGCAGCCAAGATCGGGGACAGGGAAATAACTATGGCTACACCTTC. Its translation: CASSQDRGQGNNYGYTF.

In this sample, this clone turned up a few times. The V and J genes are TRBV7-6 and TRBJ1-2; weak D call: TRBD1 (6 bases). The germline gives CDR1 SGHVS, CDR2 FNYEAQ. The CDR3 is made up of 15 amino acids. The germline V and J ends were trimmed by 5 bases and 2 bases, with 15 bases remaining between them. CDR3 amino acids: CASSPSGVENYGYTF. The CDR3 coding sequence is TGTGCCAGCAGCCCCTCAGGGGTGGAGAACTATGGCTACACCTTC.

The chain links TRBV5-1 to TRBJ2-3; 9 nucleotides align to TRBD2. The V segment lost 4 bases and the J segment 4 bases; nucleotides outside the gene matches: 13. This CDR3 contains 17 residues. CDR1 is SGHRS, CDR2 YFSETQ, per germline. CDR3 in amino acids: CASSPLLLAGNPDTQYF. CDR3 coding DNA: TGCGCCAGCAGCCCTCTCCTACTAGCGGGCAATCCAGATACGCAGTATTTT.

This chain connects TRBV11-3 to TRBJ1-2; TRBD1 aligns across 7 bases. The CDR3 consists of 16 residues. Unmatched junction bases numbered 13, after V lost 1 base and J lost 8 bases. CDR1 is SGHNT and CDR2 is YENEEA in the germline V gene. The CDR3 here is CASSLGPGGPPGGYTF. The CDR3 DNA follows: TGTGCCAGCAGCTTAGGTCCAGGGGGTCCCCCTGGGGGCTACACCTTC.

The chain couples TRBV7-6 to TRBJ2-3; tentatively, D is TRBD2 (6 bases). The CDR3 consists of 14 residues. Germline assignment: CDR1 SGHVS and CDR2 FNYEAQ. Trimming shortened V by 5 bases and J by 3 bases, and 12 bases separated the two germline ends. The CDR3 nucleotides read TGTGCCAGCAGCCGGAGGGACGGGACAGATACGCAGTATTTT. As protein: CASSRRDGTDTQYF.

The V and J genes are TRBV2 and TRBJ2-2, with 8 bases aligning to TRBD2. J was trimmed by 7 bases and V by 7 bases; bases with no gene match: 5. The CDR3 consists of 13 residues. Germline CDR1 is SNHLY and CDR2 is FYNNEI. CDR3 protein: CASNGGAIGELFF. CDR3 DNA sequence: TGTGCCAGCAACGGGGGGGCGATCGGGGAGCTGTTTTTT.

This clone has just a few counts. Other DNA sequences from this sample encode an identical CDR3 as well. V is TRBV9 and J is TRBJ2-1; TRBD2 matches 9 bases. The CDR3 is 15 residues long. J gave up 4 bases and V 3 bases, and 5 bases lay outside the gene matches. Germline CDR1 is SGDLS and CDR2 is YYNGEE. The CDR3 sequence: CASSGETSGYNEQFF. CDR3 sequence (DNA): TGTGCCAGCAGCGGGGAGACTAGCGGTTACAATGAGCAGTTCTTC.

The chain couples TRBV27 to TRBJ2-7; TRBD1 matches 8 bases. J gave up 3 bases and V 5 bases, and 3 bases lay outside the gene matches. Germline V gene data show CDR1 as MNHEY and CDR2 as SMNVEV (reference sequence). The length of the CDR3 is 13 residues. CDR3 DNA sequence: TGTGCCAGCAGTCCAGGACAGGGCTACGAGCAGTACTTC. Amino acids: CASSPGQGYEQYF.

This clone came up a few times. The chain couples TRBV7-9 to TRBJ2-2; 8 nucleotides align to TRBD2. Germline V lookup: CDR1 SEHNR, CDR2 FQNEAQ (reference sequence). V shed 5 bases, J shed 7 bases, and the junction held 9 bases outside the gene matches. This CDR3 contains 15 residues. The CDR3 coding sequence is TGTGCCAGCAGCCCAAGAGCGGGAGTGGGCGGGGAGCTGTTTTTT. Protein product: CASSPRAGVGGELFF. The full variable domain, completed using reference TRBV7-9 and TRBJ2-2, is DTGVSQNPRHKITKRGQNVTFRCDPISEHNRLYWYRQTLGQGPEFLTYFQNEAQLEKSRLLSDRFSAERPKGSFSTLEIQRTEQGDSAMYLCASSPRAGVGGELFFGEGSRLTVL.

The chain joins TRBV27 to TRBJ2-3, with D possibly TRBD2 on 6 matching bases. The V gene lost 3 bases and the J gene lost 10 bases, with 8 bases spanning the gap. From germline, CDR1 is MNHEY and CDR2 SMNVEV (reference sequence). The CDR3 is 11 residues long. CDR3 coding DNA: TGTGCCAGCAGTTTGGGCGGGGCGCAGTATTTT. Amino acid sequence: CASSLGGAQYF.

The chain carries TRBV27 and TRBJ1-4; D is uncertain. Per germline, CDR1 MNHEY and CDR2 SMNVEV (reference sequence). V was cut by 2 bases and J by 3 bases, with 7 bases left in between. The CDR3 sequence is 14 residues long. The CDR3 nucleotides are TGTGCCAGCAGTTTAATAGGAGCTAATGAAAAACTGTTTTTT. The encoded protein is CASSLIGANEKLFF.

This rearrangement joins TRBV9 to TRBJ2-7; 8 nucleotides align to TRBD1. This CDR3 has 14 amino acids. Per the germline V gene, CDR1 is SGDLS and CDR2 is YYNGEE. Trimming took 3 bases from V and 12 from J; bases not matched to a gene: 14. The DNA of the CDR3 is TGTGCCAGCAGCGCCGGGACAGGCCCCGGGCCCCGGTACTTC. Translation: CASSAGTGPGPRYF.

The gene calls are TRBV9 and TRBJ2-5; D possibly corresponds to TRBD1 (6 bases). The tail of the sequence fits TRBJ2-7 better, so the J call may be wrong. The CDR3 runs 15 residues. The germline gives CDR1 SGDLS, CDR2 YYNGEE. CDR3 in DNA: TGTGCCAGCAGCGTAGGGGGGCACCGACCCTACGAGCAGTACTTC. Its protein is CASSVGGHRPYEQYF.